These 21 T cell receptor beta chains were sequenced from one sample in a study of blood T cell repertoires in COVID-19. Only in-frame clones appear in the TCRdb table, and some are missing; sequencing was by immunoSEQ multiplex PCR. The sample includes around 300,000 clones, 89% of them seen just once. The sequenced sample consisted of PBMCs or T cells enriched from blood (not recorded which). Every receptor here comes from a woman aged 40 to 50 who had recovered from COVID-19.

The CDR3 region is CASNPGGSYNEQFF. For the CDR3, the DNA is TGTGCCAGCAACCCAGGGGGTTCCTACAATGAGCAGTTCTTC. The chain employs TRBV9 and TRBJ2-1; 7 positions agree with TRBD1. Germline trimming cut 6 bases from V and 1 base from J; bases unmatched to any gene: 4. Germline V CDR1 and CDR2: SGDLS, YYNGEE. This CDR3 is 14 amino acids long.

The genes are TRBV2 and TRBJ2-7; the match to TRBD1 covers 8 bases. The V gene's germline CDR1 is SNHLY and CDR2 FYNNEI. The CDR3 length is 12 residues. The V segment lost 6 bases and the J segment 3 bases; nucleotides outside the gene matches: 1. For the CDR3, the DNA is TGTGCCAGCAGGGACAGGGTCTACGAGCAGTACTTC. Protein: CASRDRVYEQYF.

The V call is TRBV5-5, the J call TRBJ2-3; 10 bases fit TRBD2. Germline CDR1 SGHKS, CDR2 YYEKEE (reference sequence). Trimming removed 5 bases from V and 0 bases from J; junction bases left unmatched: 6. This CDR3 region has 16 residues. The CDR3 nucleotides read TGTGCCAGCAGTAACGGACTAGCGGATAGCACAGATACGCAGTATTTT. Translating it yields CASSNGLADSTDTQYF.

The chain is built from TRBV5-1 and TRBJ2-3; 15 bases map to TRBD2. This CDR3 has 18 amino acids. Germline CDR1 and CDR2: SGHRS and YFSETQ. Trimming took 3 bases from V and 2 from J; bases not matched to a gene: 7. The CDR3 DNA sequence: TGCGCCAGCAGCTCGGGACTAGCGGGGGGCCCAACCACAGATACGCAGTATTTT. Translating gives CASSSGLAGGPTTDTQYF.

This clone was detected only a few times. The V gene is TRBV5-5, the J gene TRBJ2-5; TRBD2 matches 8 bases. V shed 2 bases and J 4 bases; nucleotides not matched to a gene: 10. The CDR3 has 16 amino acids. Per the germline V gene, CDR1 is SGHKS and CDR2 is YYEKEE (reference sequence). Written as DNA, the CDR3 is TGTGCCAGCAGCTTAGGGCTAGCGGGCCCTGGAGAGACCCAGTACTTC. Translated, it gives CASSLGLAGPGETQYF.

The chain couples TRBV2 to TRBJ1-1; D is ambiguous. Between the trimmed V and J ends, which lost 6 bases and 3 bases, there was a span of 11 bases. The CDR3 covers 13 residues. Germline V gene data show CDR1 as SNHLY and CDR2 as FYNNEI. The CDR3 DNA reads TGTGCCAGCAGGGGAACCGGGGACACTGAAGCTTTCTTT. Its protein is CASRGTGDTEAFF.

This rearrangement joins TRBV5-6 to TRBJ2-3, with 10 bases matching TRBD2. Germline loops: CDR1 SGHDT, CDR2 YYEEEE. V was clipped by 3 bases and J by 1 base; unmatched bases: 2. The CDR3 has 15 residues. CDR3 protein: CASSSGTSGTDTQYF. The CDR3 nucleotides read TGTGCCAGCAGCTCCGGGACTAGCGGCACAGATACGCAGTATTTT.

This clone was counted once. This chain joins TRBV10-1 and TRBJ2-1, with TRBD2 matching over 10 bases. CDR3 length: 15 residues. Germline values: CDR1 WNHNN, CDR2 SYGVQD (reference sequence). V lost 3 bases, J lost 10 bases, and 9 bases stayed unmatched. The CDR3 region is CASSDSSGGAGEQFF. DNA for the CDR3: TGCGCCAGCAGTGATTCAAGCGGGGGGGCCGGGGAGCAGTTCTTC.

The CDR3 DNA reads TGTGCCAGCAGCCATAATAGCGGGAGTCAAGCCAACGAGCAGTACTTC. Translating gives CASSHNSGSQANEQYF. J is TRBJ2-7 and V is TRBV9; the match to TRBD2 covers 9 bases. CDR3 length: 16 amino acids. J gave up 5 bases and V 4 bases, and 13 bases lay outside the gene matches. Germline V gene lookup returns CDR1 SGDLS and CDR2 YYNGEE.

The chain employs TRBV7-2 and TRBJ2-6, with D perhaps TRBD1 (6 bases). CDR3 size: 15 residues. The germline V and J ends were trimmed by 5 bases and 0 bases, with 8 bases remaining between them. CDR1 is SGHTA and CDR2 is FQGNSA in the germline V gene. CDR3: CASSKQGSGANVLTF. CDR3 nucleotide sequence: TGTGCCAGCAGCAAACAGGGCTCTGGGGCCAACGTCCTGACTTTC.

This chain joins TRBV7-8 and TRBJ1-4; the D gene is possibly TRBD1 (6 bases). Germline values: CDR1 SGHVS, CDR2 FQNEAQ. The V end lost 5 bases, the J end lost 3 bases, and 13 bases lay between the germline ends. The CDR3 extends over 15 amino acids. The CDR3, as DNA: TGTGCCAGCAGCCCCGCCGGGGGGCCTAATGAAAAACTGTTTTTT. Its translation is CASSPAGGPNEKLFF.

The chain couples TRBV4-1 to TRBJ1-1; D perhaps matches TRBD1 (6 bases). This CDR3 is built from 13 residues. In germline, CDR1 is MGHRA, CDR2 YSYEKL. The germline V and J ends were trimmed by 9 bases and 4 bases, with 15 bases remaining between them. The chain's CDR3 is CASRSGGRTEAFF. The DNA of the CDR3 is TGCGCCAGTCGGAGCGGGGGGCGCACTGAAGCTTTCTTT.

The J gene is TRBJ1-6, the V gene TRBV11-2; D possibly corresponds to TRBD1 (6 bases). Germline loops: CDR1 SGHAT, CDR2 FQNNGV. This CDR3 is 15 amino acids long. Trimming cost V 5 bases and J 7 bases, with 15 bases left between them. The CDR3 DNA reads as TGTGCCAGCAGCCCGGACAGAGCGGGGAATTCACCCCTCCACTTT. Translated: CASSPDRAGNSPLHF.

The chain uses TRBV19 and TRBJ1-2; D gene uncertain. Per the germline V gene, CDR1 is LNHDA and CDR2 is SQIVND (reference sequence). The CDR3 has 15 amino acids. V lost 3 bases and J lost 4, with 15 bases in between. CDR3 region: CASSILLGAAYGYTF. The CDR3 DNA follows: TGTGCCAGTAGTATCCTTCTAGGAGCAGCCTATGGCTACACCTTC.

The V and J genes are TRBV5-1 and TRBJ1-2; 7 positions agree with TRBD1. This CDR3 comprises 14 residues. V lost 4 bases, J lost 2 bases, and 5 bases stayed unmatched. In germline, CDR1 is SGHRS, CDR2 YFSETQ. The DNA for the CDR3 is TGCGCCAGCAGCCCAGGGACAGAGAACTATGGCTACACCTTC. Its protein product is CASSPGTENYGYTF.

The gene calls are TRBV3-1 (or the pseudogene TRBV3-2) and TRBJ1-2; TRBD1 matches 7 bases. With V trimmed by 3 bases and J by 4 bases, 8 bases remained unmatched. Germline loops: CDR1 LGHDT, CDR2 YNNKEL (reference sequence). CDR3 length equals 15 residues. In DNA, the CDR3 is TGTGCCAGCAGCCATCGGACAGGTCCGCTCTATGGCTACACCTTC. Its protein is CASSHRTGPLYGYTF.

This clone was seen a handful of times. The genes are TRBV6-6 and TRBJ2-1, with no clear D. The V end was cut by 5 bases, the J end by 8 bases, with 10 bases between. CDR3 length: 12 amino acids. CDR1 and CDR2 from the germline V gene are MNHNY and SVGAGI (reference sequence). This CDR3 reads CASSLSRHEQFF. The CDR3 DNA reads as TGTGCCAGCAGTCTCAGTCGTCATGAGCAGTTCTTC.

The chain carries TRBV18 and TRBJ1-1; 7 bases line up with TRBD1. Germline values: CDR1 KGHSH, CDR2 LQKENI. This CDR3 has 16 amino acids. After removal of 1 base from V and 0 bases from J, the junction contained 5 bases not matched to a gene. CDR3 protein: CASSPRDSRMNTEAFF. CDR3 in DNA: TGTGCCAGCTCACCACGGGACAGTAGGATGAACACTGAAGCTTTCTTT.

To note about this clone: Other nucleotide sequences in the sample specify the same CDR3. V is TRBV5-5 and J is TRBJ1-2; 7 bases match TRBD1. The CDR3 spans 13 residues. V lost 1 base, J lost 3 bases, and 0 bases stayed unmatched. Germline V gene lookup returns CDR1 SGHKS and CDR2 YYEKEE (reference sequence). This CDR3 is CASSLQGDYGYTF. CDR3 DNA: TGTGCCAGCAGCTTGCAGGGGGACTATGGCTACACCTTC.

The chain has TRBV25-1 and TRBJ2-1, with 11 positions matching TRBD2. Germline V lookup: CDR1 MGHDK, CDR2 SYGVNS. The junction had 6 bases not matched to a gene; V was cut back by 5 bases and J by 9 bases. CDR3 size: 14 residues. CDR3 loop: CASSSLAGDFEQFF. The CDR3 region has the DNA TGTGCCAGCAGTTCACTAGCGGGAGATTTTGAGCAGTTCTTC.

The chain joins TRBV4-3 to TRBJ2-1; TRBD2 matches at 11 bases. Germline V gives CDR1 LGHNA, CDR2 YSLEER. The CDR3 runs to 17 residues. After removal of 1 base from V and 3 bases from J, the junction contained 5 bases not matched to a gene. CDR3 coding DNA: TGCGCCAGCAGCCAAGGTCCGGGGACTAGCGGCTACAATGAGCAGTTCTTC. Translated: CASSQGPGTSGYNEQFF.